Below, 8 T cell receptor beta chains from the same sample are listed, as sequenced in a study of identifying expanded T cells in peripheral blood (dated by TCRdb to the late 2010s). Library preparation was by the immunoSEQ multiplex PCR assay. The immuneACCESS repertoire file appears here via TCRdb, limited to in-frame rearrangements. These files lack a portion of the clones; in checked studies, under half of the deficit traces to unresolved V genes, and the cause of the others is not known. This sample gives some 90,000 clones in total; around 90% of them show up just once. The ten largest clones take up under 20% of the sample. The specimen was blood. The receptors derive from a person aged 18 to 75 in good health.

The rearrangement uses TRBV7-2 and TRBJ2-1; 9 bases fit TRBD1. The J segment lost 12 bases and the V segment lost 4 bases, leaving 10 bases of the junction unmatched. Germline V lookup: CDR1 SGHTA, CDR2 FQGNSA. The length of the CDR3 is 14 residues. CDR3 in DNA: TGTGCCAGCAGCTCCCGGGACAGGGCTCCCGTGCAGTTCTTC. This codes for CASSSRDRAPVQFF.

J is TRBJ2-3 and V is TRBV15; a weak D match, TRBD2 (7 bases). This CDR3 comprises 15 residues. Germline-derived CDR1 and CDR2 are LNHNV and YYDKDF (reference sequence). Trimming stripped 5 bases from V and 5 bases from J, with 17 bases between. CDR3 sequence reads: CATSGWAGAGDTQYF. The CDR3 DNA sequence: TGTGCCACCAGCGGGTGGGCGGGGGCGGGAGATACGCAGTATTTT.

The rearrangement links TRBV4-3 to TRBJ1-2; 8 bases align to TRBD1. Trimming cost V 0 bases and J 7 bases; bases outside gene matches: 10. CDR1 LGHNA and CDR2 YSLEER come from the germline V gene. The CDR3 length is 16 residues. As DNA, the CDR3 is TGCGCCAGCAGCCAAGATGTGTGGGCAGGGGGCACTGGCTACACCTTC. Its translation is CASSQDVWAGGTGYTF.

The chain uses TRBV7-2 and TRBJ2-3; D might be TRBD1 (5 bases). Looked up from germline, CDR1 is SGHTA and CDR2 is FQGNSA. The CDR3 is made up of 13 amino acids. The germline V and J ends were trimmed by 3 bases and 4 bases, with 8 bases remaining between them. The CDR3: CASSFVGADTQYF. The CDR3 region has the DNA TGTGCCAGCAGCTTTGTAGGGGCAGATACGCAGTATTTT.

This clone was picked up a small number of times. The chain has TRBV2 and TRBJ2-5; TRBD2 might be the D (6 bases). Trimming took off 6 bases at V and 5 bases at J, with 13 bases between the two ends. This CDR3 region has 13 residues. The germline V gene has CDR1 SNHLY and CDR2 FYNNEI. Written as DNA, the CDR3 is TGTGCCAGCAGGCCCCCGGCGGGGGAGACCCAGTACTTC. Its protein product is CASRPPAGETQYF.

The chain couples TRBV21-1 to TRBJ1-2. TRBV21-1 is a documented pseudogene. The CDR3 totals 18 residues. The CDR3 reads CASSNSSALLAANYGYTF. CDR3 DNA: TGTGCCAGCAGCAATTCTTCAGCCTTATTAGCAGCTAACTATGGCTACACCTTC.

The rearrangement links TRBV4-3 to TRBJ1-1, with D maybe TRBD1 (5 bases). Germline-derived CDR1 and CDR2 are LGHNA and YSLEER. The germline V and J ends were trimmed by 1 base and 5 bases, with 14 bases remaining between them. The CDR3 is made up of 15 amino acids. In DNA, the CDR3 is TGCGCCAGCAGCCAAGGCCCTTCTGAGGGGACTGAAGCTTTCTTT. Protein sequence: CASSQGPSEGTEAFF.

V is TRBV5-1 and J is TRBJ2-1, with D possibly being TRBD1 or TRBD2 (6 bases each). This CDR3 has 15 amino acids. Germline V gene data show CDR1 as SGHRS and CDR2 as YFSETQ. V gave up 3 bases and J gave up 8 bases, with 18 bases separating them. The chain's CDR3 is CASSWGASQGDEQFF. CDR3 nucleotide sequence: TGCGCCAGCAGCTGGGGGGCTAGCCAAGGCGATGAGCAGTTCTTC.